These 5 T cell receptor beta chains were sequenced from one sample in a study of CD8 T cells in Susac syndrome. It was with random hexamers that roughly 0.5 to 1 ug RNA was reverse transcribed. TCRdb re-called the immunoSEQ multiplex PCR reads with MiXCR, one entry per CDR3 protein. The table includes approximately 150,000 distinct CDR3 sequences, approximately 96% detected once. The sample comprised CD4+ T cells from PBMCs. The receptors stem from a human donor with multiple sclerosis.

The table lists this clonotype with a count of one. The rearrangement links TRBV6-2 or TRBV6-3 to TRBJ1-2; no definite D call. V shed 7 bases and J shed 4 bases, with 19 bases lying between them. Per the germline V gene, CDR1 is MNHEY and CDR2 is SVGEGT. There are 15 residues in the CDR3. The CDR3 DNA is TGTGCCAGCAACCTCCATGGGAGGGCTGGCTATGGCTACACCTTC. Translating it yields CASNLHGRAGYGYTF.

The rearrangement uses TRBV20-1 and TRBJ1-2; D perhaps matches TRBD1 (6 bases). V lost 5 bases to trimming and J lost 4 bases, with 20 bases between them. Germline V gives CDR1 DFQATT, CDR2 SNEGSKA (reference sequence). CDR3 size: 15 residues. The DNA of the CDR3 is TGCAGTGCTGGGGAAGTGTCCCAGGGGCCCTATGGCTACACCTTC. Encoded protein: CSAGEVSQGPYGYTF.

V and J are TRBV28 and TRBJ2-5, with 8 bases that match TRBD2. With 7 bases clipped from V and 7 bases from J, the junction kept 14 bases outside the gene matches. The CDR3 sequence is 15 residues long. The germline V gene has CDR1 MDHEN and CDR2 SYDVKM. The CDR3 region is CASNSGTRNRGTQYF. CDR3 nucleotide sequence: TGTGCCAGCAATTCGGGGACTAGGAATAGAGGGACCCAGTACTTC.

J is TRBJ2-1 and V is TRBV4-1; 8 positions match TRBD2. V lost 0 bases and J lost 11; bases outside the gene matches: 6. This CDR3 has 14 residues. Germline CDR1 is MGHRA and CDR2 is YSYEKL. CDR3 loop: CASSQDKVAGKQFF. The CDR3 DNA is TGCGCCAGCAGCCAAGATAAGGTAGCGGGAAAGCAGTTCTTC.

The chain combines TRBV20-1 with TRBJ2-2, with D maybe TRBD1 (5 bases). The CDR3 contains 14 residues. Germline CDR1 and CDR2: DFQATT and SNEGSKA (reference sequence). V lost 8 bases and J lost 6, with 19 bases in between. CDR3 nucleotide sequence: TGCAGTCCCGAATTTCGACAGTCCTCCGGGGAGCTGTTTTTT. Its protein product is CSPEFRQSSGELFF.